One sample yielded the 2 T cell receptor beta chains listed below, sequenced in a study of T cell responses to AZD1222 COVID-19 vaccine (TCRdb year 2021). The time point label, as the study defines it: about 28 days (+/-7) after the second vaccine dose. Libraries were prepared through the immunoSEQ multiplex PCR assay. TCRdb stores this immuneACCESS table with in-frame sequences only. Part of the clones is absent; in the studies checked, under half of the shortfall reflects unresolved V genes, and no reason is known for the rest. The sample data list 130,000 or so clones, and more than 90% of these were observed just once. About 2.1% of the sample is in the top ten clones. The material sequenced was peripheral blood, taken 28 days after the second AZD1222 dose. All receptors come from an adult who received the AZD1222 COVID-19 vaccine.

This clone has just one count. The V call is TRBV5-1, the J call TRBJ2-5; D is uncertain. The length of the CDR3 is 14 residues. Trimming left V 0 bases short and J 2 bases short, with 8 bases between. Germline V lookup: CDR1 SGHRS, CDR2 YFSETQ. The CDR3 DNA sequence: TGCGCCAGCAGCTTGGGCCTGGGGCAAGAGACCCAGTACTTC. Translation gives CASSLGLGQETQYF.

The chain is built from TRBV9 and TRBJ2-3; D remains unclear. This CDR3 is built from 13 residues. CDR1 and CDR2 (germline): SGDLS, YYNGEE. V was clipped by 0 bases and J by 2 bases, with 4 bases between them. The CDR3 here is CASSVVVTDTQYF. The DNA for the CDR3 is TGTGCCAGCAGCGTAGTAGTCACAGATACGCAGTATTTT.